One and the same sample provided the 7 T cell receptor beta chains below, sequenced in a study of T cell responses to AZD1222 COVID-19 vaccine. Sequencing was performed with immunoSEQ multiplex PCR; in TCRdb, only in-frame clones are kept and a portion is missing. The table lists tens of thousands of clones, under 85% of them singletons. Material: peripheral blood, obtained on day 0 of MenACWY control vaccination. These receptors were collected from an adult in good health.

The rearrangement links TRBV9 to TRBJ2-5, with TRBD2 matching 13 bases. Germline CDR1 SGDLS, CDR2 YYNGEE. J was trimmed by 3 bases and V by 0 bases; bases with no gene match: 2. The CDR3 is made up of 16 amino acids. CDR3 sequence: CASSVGGLAGKETQYF. DNA of the CDR3: TGTGCCAGCAGCGTAGGGGGACTAGCGGGAAAAGAGACCCAGTACTTC.

This clone is termed medium-sized (0.01 to 0.1%). V usage is TRBV12-3 or TRBV12-4 and J usage is TRBJ2-3; D is unclear. The CDR3 contains 12 residues. Between the trimmed V and J ends, which lost 3 bases and 4 bases, there was a span of 5 bases. The CDR3 reads CASSLIADTQYF. DNA of the CDR3: TGTGCCAGCAGTTTGATCGCAGATACGCAGTATTTT.

The CDR3 nucleotides read TGTGCCAGCAGCCCTGCCCAGAGGACTGGAAACACCATATATTTT. This gives the protein CASSPAQRTGNTIYF. V gene TRBV14 combines with J gene TRBJ1-3, with no clear D. The CDR3 consists of 15 residues. Germline CDR1 is SGHDN and CDR2 is FVKESK. V gave up 4 bases and J gave up 2 bases, with 12 bases separating them.

The chain links TRBV5-1 to TRBJ2-1, with a tentative D call TRBD1 (6 bases). The CDR3 sequence is 19 residues long. V was shortened by 10 bases and J by 0 bases, with 29 bases between the two germline ends. The germline CDR1 and CDR2 sequences are SGHRS and YFSETQ. DNA for the CDR3: TGCGCCCGTAAGGAGGCACAGGGTTGGGATAGAGCCTCCTACAATGAGCAGTTCTTC. This sequence encodes CARKEAQGWDRASYNEQFF.

The chain is built from TRBV7-9 and TRBJ2-7, with 8 bases identical to TRBD1. The CDR3 loop spans 13 amino acids. Per the germline V gene, CDR1 is SEHNR and CDR2 is FQNEAQ (reference sequence). Unmatched junction bases numbered 6, after V lost 5 bases and J lost 6 bases. As DNA, the CDR3 is TGTGCCAGCAGCCACCTAGGACAGGGCGAGCAGTACTTC. Translated: CASSHLGQGEQYF.

The V call is TRBV30, the J call TRBJ1-2; D uncertain. This CDR3 comprises 11 residues. Trimming removed 0 bases at V and 6 bases at J, with 5 bases between. Germline CDR1 reads GTSNPN; CDR2 reads SVGIG (reference sequence). As DNA, the CDR3 is TGTGCCTGGAGTGTTGGGGATGGCTACACCTTC. This codes for CAWSVGDGYTF.

This clone was seen a handful of times. Written as DNA, the CDR3 is TGTGCCAGCAGCCTAGGGGGGCTAGCCAAAAACATTCAGTACTTC. This gives the protein CASSLGGLAKNIQYF. V is TRBV6-6 and J is TRBJ2-4; D possibly matches TRBD1 or TRBD2 (6 bases each). The V and J ends lost 6 bases and 0 bases respectively, with 12 bases between them. Germline lookup yields CDR1 MNHNY and CDR2 SVGAGI (reference sequence). This CDR3 spans 15 amino acids.